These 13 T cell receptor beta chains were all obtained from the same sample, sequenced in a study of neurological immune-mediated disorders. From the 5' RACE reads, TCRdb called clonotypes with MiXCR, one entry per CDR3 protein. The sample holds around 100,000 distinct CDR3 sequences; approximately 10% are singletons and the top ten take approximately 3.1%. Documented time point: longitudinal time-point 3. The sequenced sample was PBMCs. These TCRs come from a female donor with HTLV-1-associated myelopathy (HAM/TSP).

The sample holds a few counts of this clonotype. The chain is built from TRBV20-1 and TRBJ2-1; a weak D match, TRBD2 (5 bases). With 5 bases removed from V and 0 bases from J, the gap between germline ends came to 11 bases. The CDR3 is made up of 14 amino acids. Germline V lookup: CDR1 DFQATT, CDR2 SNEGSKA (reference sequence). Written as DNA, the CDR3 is TGCAGTGCTGATAGCGACGGCTCCTACAATGAGCAGTTCTTC. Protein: CSADSDGSYNEQFF.

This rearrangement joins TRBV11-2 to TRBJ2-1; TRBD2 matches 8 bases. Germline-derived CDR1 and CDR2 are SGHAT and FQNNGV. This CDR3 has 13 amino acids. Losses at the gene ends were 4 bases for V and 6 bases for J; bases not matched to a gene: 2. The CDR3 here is CASSSGGPNEQFF. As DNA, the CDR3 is TGTGCCAGCAGCTCGGGGGGGCCCAATGAGCAGTTCTTC.

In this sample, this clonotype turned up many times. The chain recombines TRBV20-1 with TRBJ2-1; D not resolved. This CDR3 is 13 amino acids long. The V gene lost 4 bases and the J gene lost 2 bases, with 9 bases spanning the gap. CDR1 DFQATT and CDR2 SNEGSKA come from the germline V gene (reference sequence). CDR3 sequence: CSANTRTYNEQFF. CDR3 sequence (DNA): TGCAGTGCTAACACCCGAACCTACAATGAGCAGTTCTTC.

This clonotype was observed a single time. CDR3 nucleotides: TGTGCCAGTGGACTAGTGGGGGGAGGCTACTACGAGCAGTACTTC. Protein product: CASGLVGGGYYEQYF. V usage is TRBV6-2 or TRBV6-3 and J usage is TRBJ2-7, with TRBD2 identical over 7 bases. Germline trimming cut 9 bases from V and 3 bases from J; bases unmatched to any gene: 14. The CDR3 has 15 amino acids. Per the germline V gene, CDR1 is MNHEY and CDR2 is SVGEGT.

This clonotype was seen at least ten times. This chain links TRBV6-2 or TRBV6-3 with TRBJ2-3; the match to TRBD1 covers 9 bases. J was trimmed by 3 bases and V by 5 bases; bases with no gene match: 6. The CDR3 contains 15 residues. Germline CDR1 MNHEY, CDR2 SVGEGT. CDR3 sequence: CASSKGTGKTDTQYF. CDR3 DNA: TGTGCCAGCAGTAAGGGGACAGGGAAGACAGATACGCAGTATTTT.

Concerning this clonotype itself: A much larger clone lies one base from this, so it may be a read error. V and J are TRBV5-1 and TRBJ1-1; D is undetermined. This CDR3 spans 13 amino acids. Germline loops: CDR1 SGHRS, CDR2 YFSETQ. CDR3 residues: CANSFVGDTEAFF. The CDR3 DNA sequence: TGCGCCAACAGCTTCGTCGGAGACACTGAAGCTTTCTTT.

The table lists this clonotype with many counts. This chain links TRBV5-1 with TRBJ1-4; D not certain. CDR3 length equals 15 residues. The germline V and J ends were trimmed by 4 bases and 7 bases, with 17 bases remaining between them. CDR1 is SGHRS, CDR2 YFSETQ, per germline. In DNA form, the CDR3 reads TGCGCCAGCAGCCCAGCGGGTCTGGAGGGTGAAAAACTGTTTTTT. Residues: CASSPAGLEGEKLFF.

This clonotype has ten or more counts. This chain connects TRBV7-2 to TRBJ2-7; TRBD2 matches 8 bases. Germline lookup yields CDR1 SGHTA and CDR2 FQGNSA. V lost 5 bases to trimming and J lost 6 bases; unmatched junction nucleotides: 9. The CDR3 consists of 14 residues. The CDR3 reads CASSPGSGGFEQYF. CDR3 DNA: TGTGCCAGCAGCCCAGGCAGCGGGGGATTCGAGCAGTACTTC.

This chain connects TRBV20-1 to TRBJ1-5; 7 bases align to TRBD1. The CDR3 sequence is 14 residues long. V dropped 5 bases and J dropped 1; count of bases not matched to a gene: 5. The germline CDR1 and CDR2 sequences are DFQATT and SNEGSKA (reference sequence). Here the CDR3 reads CSARQGGSNQPQHF. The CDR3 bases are TGCAGTGCTCGACAGGGCGGGAGCAATCAGCCCCAGCATTTT.

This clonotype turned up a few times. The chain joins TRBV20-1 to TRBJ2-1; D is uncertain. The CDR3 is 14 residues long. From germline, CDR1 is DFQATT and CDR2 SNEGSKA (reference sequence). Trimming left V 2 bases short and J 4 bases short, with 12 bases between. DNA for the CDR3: TGCAGTGCTAGACACCGTCAAAATTACAATGAGCAGTTCTTC. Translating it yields CSARHRQNYNEQFF.

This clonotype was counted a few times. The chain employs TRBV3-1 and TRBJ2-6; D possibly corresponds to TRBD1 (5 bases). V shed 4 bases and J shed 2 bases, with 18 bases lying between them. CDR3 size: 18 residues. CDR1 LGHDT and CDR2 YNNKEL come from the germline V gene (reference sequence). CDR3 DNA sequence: TGTGCCAGCAGCCTAGACAGTACTTTACTTACTGGGGCCAACGTCCTGACTTTC. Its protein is CASSLDSTLLTGANVLTF.

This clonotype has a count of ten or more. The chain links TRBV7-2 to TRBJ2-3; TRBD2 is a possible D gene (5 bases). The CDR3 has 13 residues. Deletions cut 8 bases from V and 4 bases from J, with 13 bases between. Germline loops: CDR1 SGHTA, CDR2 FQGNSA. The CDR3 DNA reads TGTGCCAGCGGACGGGGTCTCCCAGATACGCAGTATTTT. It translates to CASGRGLPDTQYF.

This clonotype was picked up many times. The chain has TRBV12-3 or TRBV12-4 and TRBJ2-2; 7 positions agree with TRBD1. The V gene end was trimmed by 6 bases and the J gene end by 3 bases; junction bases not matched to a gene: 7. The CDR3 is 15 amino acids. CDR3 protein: CASRSRGPDTGELFF. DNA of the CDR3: TGTGCCAGCAGGTCTAGGGGGCCCGACACCGGGGAGCTGTTTTTT.